This T cell receptor beta chain was found in a study of shared clonotypes between healthy human individuals. All participating donors were Caucasian adults from Nashville, Tennessee. Only in-frame clones appear in the TCRdb table, and some are missing; sequencing was by immunoSEQ multiplex PCR. The table lists hundreds of thousands of clones, about 95% of them singletons. The germline V gene encodes CDR1 SEHNR and CDR2 FQNEAQ (reference sequence). The V gene lost 1 base and the J gene lost 0 bases, with 7 bases spanning the gap. The CDR3 has 15 residues. Sequenced input: naive CD4+ T cells sorted from blood. Subset described: CD45RA+ positively selected. The rearrangement joins TRBV7-9 to TRBJ1-5, with D hard to call. The TCR originated in a woman under 40 in good health. The CDR3 loop reads CASSLGHISNQPQHF. The CDR3 DNA sequence: TGTGCCAGCAGCTTAGGACATATTAGCAATCAGCCCCAGCATTTT.